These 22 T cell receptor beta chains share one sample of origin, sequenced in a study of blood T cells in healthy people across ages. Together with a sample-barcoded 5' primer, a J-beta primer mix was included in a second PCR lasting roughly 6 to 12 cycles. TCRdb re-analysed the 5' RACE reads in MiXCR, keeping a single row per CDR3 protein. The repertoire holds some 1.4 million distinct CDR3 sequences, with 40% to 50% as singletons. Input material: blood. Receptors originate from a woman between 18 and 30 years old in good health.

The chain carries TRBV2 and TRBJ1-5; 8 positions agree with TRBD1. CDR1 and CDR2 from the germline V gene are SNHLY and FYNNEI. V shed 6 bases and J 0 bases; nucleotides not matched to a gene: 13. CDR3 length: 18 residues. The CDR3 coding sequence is TGTGCCAGCAGCGCCGGGACAGGACCTCTTTATAGCAATCAGCCCCAGCATTTT. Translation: CASSAGTGPLYSNQPQHF.

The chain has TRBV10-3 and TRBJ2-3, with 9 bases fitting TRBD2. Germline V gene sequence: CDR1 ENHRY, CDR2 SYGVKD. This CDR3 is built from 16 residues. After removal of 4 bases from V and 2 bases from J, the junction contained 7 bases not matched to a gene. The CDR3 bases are TGTGCCATCAGTGGACCTAGCGGGACCGACACAGATACGCAGTATTTT. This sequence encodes CAISGPSGTDTDTQYF.

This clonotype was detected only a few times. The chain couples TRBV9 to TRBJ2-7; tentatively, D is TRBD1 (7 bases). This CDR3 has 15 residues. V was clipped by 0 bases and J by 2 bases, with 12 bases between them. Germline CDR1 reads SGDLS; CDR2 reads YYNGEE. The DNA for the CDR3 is TGTGCCAGCAGCGTAGGGGCGGGACAGACCTACGAGCAGTACTTC. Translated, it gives CASSVGAGQTYEQYF.

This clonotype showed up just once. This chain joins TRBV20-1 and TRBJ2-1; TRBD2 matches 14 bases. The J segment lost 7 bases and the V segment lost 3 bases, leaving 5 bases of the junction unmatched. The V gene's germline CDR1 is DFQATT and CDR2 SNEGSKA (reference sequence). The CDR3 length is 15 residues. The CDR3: CSASPTSGGANEQFF. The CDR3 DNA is TGCAGTGCTAGCCCGACTAGCGGGGGGGCTAATGAGCAGTTCTTC.

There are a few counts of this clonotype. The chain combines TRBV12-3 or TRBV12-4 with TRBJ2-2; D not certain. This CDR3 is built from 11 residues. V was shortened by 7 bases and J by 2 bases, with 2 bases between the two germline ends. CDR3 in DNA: TGTGCCAGCATTAACACCGGGGAGCTGTTTTTT. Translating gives CASINTGELFF.

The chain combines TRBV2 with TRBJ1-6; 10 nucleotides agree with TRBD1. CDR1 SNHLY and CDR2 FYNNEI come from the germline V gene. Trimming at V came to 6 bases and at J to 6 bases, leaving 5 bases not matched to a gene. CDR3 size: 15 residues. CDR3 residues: CASRGTGEGNSPLHF. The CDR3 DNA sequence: TGTGCCAGCAGGGGGACAGGGGAAGGTAATTCACCCCTCCACTTT.

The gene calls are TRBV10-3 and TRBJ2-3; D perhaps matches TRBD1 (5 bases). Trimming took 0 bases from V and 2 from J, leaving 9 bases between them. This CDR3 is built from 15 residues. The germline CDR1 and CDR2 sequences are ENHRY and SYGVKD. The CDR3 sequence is CAISESFRDTDTQYF. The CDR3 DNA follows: TGTGCCATCAGTGAGTCGTTCAGGGACACAGATACGCAGTATTTT.

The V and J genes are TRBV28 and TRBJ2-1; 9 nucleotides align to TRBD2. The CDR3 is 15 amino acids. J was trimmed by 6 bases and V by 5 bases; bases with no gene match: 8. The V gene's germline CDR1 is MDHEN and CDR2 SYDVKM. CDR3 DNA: TGTGCCAGCAGTCTCCAGACTAGCGGAGCCAATGAGCAGTTCTTC. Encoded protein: CASSLQTSGANEQFF.

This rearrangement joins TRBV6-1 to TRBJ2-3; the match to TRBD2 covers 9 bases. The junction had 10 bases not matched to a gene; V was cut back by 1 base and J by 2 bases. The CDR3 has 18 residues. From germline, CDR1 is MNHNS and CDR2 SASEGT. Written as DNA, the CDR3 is TGTGCCAGCAGTGAAGGACAGCAAGCGGGAGGTGTCACAGATACGCAGTATTTT. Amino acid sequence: CASSEGQQAGGVTDTQYF.

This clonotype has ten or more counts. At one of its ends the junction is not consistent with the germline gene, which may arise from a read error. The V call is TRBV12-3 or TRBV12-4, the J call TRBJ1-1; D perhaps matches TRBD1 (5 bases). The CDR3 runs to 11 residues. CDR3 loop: CASSLTGEAFF. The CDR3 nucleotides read TGCGCCAGCAGCTTAACAGGTGAAGCTTTCTTT.

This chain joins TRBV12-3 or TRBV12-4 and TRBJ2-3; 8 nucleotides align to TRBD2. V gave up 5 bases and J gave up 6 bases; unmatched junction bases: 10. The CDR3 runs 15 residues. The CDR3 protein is CASSRREGPSDTQYF. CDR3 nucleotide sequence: TGTGCCAGCAGTCGCCGGGAGGGCCCATCGGATACGCAGTATTTT.

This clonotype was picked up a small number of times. The CDR3 DNA follows: TGCAGTGCCCCAGCCCAGCGGACTACCTTTGAGACCCAGTACTTC. Encoded protein: CSAPAQRTTFETQYF. The V and J genes are TRBV20-1 and TRBJ2-5; TRBD2 might be the D (6 bases). Trimming cost V 6 bases and J 5 bases, with 22 bases left between them. The length of the CDR3 is 15 residues. Germline V gene sequence: CDR1 DFQATT, CDR2 SNEGSKA (reference sequence).

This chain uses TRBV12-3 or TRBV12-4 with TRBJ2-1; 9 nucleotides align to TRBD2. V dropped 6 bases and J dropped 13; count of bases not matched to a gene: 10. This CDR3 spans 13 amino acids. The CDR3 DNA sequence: TGTGCCAGCAGCAAGGGACTAGCCGGGACACAGTTCTTC. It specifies CASSKGLAGTQFF.

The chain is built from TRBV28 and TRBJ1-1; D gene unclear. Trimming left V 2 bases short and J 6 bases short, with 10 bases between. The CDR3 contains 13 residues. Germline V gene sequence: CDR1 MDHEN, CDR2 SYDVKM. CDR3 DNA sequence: TGTGCCAGCAGTTTAAGGGCTGAGGCTGAAGCTTTCTTT. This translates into CASSLRAEAEAFF.

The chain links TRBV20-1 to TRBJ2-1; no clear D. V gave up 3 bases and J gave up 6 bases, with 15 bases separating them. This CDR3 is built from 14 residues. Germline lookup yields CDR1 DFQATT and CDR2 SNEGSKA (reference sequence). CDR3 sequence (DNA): TGCAGTGCTAGGGGCCAGTCCGTCGCCAATGAGCAGTTCTTC. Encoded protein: CSARGQSVANEQFF.

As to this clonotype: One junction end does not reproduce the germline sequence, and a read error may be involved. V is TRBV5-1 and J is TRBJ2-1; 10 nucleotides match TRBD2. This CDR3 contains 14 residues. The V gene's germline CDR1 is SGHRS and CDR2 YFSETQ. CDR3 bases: TGCGCCAGCGCCCTACTAGCGGGATACAATAAGCAGTTCTTC. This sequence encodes CASALLAGYNKQFF. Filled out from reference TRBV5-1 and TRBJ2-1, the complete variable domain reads KAGVTQTPRYLIKTRGQQVTLSCSPISGHRSVSWYQQTPGQGLQFLFEYFSETQRNKGNFPGRFSGRQFSNSRSEMNVSTLELGDSALYLCASALLAGYNKQFFGPGTRLTVL.

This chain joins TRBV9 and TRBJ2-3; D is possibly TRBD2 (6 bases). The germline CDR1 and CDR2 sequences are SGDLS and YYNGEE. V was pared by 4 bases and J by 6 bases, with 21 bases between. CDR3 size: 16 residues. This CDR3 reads CASSPSFSGSVDTQYF. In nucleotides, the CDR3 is TGTGCCAGCAGCCCCTCATTTAGCGGCTCGGTTGATACGCAGTATTTT.

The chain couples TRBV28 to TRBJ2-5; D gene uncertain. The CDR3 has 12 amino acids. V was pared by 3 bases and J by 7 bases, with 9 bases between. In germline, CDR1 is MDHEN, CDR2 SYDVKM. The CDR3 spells CASSLGGRTQYF. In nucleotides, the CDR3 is TGTGCCAGCAGTTTGGGCGGACGGACCCAGTACTTC. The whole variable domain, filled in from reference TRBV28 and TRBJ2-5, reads DVKVTQSSRYLVKRTGEKVFLECVQDMDHENMFWYRQDPGLGLRLIYFSYDVKMKEKGDIPEGYSVSREKKERFSLILESASTNQTSMYLCASSLGGRTQYFGPGTRLLVL.

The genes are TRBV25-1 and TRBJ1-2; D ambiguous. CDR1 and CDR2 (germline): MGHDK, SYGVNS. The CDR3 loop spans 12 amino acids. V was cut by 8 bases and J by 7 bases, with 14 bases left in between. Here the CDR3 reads CASFRTGFGYTF. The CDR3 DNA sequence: TGTGCCAGCTTCCGGACGGGTTTTGGCTACACCTTC.

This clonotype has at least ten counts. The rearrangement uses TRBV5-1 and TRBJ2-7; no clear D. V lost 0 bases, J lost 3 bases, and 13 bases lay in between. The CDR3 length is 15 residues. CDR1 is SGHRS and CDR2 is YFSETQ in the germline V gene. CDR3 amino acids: CASSLAAGRIYEQYF. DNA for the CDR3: TGCGCCAGCAGCTTGGCTGCAGGACGAATCTACGAGCAGTACTTC.

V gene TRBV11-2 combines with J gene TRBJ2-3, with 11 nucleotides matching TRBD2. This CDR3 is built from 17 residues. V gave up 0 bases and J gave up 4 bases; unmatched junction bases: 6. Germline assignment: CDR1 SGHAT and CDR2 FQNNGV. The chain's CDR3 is CASSLDGTSGNADTQYF. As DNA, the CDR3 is TGTGCCAGCAGCTTAGATGGGACTAGCGGAAACGCAGATACGCAGTATTTT.

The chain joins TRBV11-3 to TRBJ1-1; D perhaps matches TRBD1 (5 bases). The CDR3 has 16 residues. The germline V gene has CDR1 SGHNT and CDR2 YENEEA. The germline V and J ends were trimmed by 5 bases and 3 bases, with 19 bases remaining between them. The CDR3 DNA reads TGTGCCAGCAGCCGGCACGGGACGGCGGGGGACACTGAAGCTTTCTTT. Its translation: CASSRHGTAGDTEAFF.